The text below deals with one T cell receptor beta chain. Germline and junction disagree at one end, which may indicate a read error. The entry originates in a study of metastatic and nonmetastatic thyroid tumors. Through MiXCR, TCRdb re-clonotyped the PCR reads. The top ten clones hold 2.5% to 3.5% of a sample with tens of thousands of clones, 15% of them seen once. The germline CDR1 and CDR2 sequences are MNHEY and SVGEGT. The CDR3 loop spans 17 amino acids. Prior to thyroid surgery, none of the patients had received any treatment. Sequencing used blood. The receptor's source is a female donor with papillary thyroid cancer or a benign thyroid nodule (not recorded which). Some clones in this sample may be carry-over from other donors' samples. The chain employs TRBV6-2 or TRBV6-3 and TRBJ2-3, with D perhaps matching TRBD1 (5 bases). CDR3 bases: TGTACCAGCAGTTATGGTTTTAGGGGAACCCGAGTAGATACGCAGTATTTT. The encoded protein is CTSSYGFRGTRVDTQYF.